The present entry profiles one T cell receptor beta chain with its context. Sequenced by immunoSEQ multiplex PCR; TCRdb stores in-frame clones only, minus some. This sample has tens of thousands of clones, with approximately 85% found just once. This entry is derived from a study of T cell changes during pregnancy in multiple sclerosis. Germline CDR1 is LNHDA and CDR2 is SQIVND (reference sequence). This CDR3 is 14 amino acids long. The trim removed 9 bases at V and 5 bases at J, leaving 13 bases unmatched. The J gene is TRBJ2-7, the V gene TRBV19, with TRBD2 matching over 7 bases. The sequences come from peripheral blood, collected in the first trimester of pregnancy. This TCR came from a female donor with multiple sclerosis, enrolled in a pregnancy study. The CDR3, as DNA: TGTGCCAGCCAAACCGCGGGGGTTCCCCACGAGCAGTACTTC. Its protein product is CASQTAGVPHEQYF.